This is a list of T cell receptor beta chains from one sample in a study of early T cells in non-severe SARS-CoV-2 infection. One entry per CDR3 protein results from TCRdb running MiXCR on the 5' RACE reads. The sample shows 88,000 or so distinct CDR3 sequences, more than 13% of them seen only once. The sequenced sample was whole blood. Receptors were obtained from an adult who was a healthcare worker with PCR-confirmed SARS-CoV-2 infection or an uninfected control (not recorded which). Each CDR3 is given with its conserved first and last residue. A D gene is named only where the DNA matches it firmly. Clone size, where shown, is once, few, many, or a class for clones that have expanded.

J	D	size	V	CDR3	DNA
TRBJ1-1	NA	NA	TRBV7-9	CASSLVAEAFF	TGTGCCAGCAGCTTAGTGGCTGAAGCTTTCTTT
TRBJ2-7	TRBD1	many	TRBV6-5	CASSRQGKSYEQYF	TGTGCCAGCAGCCGACAGGGGAAATCCTACGAGCAGTACTTC
TRBJ2-2	NA	many	TRBV12-3/TRBV12-4	CASSPGLGRGTGELFF	TGTGCCAGCAGCCCTGGGTTGGGCCGAGGCACCGGGGAGCTGTTTTTT
TRBJ1-6	NA	few	TRBV5-1	CASSLENSYNSPLHF	TGCGCCAGCAGCTTGGAGAACTCCTATAATTCACCCCTCCACTTT
TRBJ2-1	TRBD2	NA	TRBV28	CASSVGLAGAYNEQFF	TGTGCCAGCAGTGTCGGACTAGCGGGAGCCTACAATGAGCAGTTCTTC
TRBJ2-7	NA	NA	TRBV28	CVSSFLGSHEQYF	TGTGTCAGCAGTTTTCTCGGATCCCACGAGCAGTACTTC
TRBJ1-1	NA	few	TRBV18	CASYGGLDTEAFF	TGTGCCAGCTACGGAGGGCTGGACACTGAAGCTTTCTTT
TRBJ2-1	TRBD2	few	TRBV20-1	CSAGDYRLHNEQFF	TGCAGTGCCGGGGACTACCGGTTACACAATGAGCAGTTCTTC
TRBJ2-3	NA	few	TRBV4-3	CASSIALVADTQYF	TGCGCCAGCAGCATAGCTCTGGTTGCTGATACGCAGTATTTT
TRBJ2-7	NA	few	TRBV12-3/TRBV12-4	CASSPGTQGYEQYF	TGTGCCAGCAGCCCGGGAACTCAAGGCTACGAGCAGTACTTC
TRBJ2-5	TRBD1	many	TRBV6-5	CASSWGQGERIIGETQYF	TGTGCCAGCAGTTGGGGACAGGGAGAGAGGATAATTGGGGAGACCCAGTACTTC
TRBJ2-5	NA	few	TRBV7-8	CASSLQVGGRVETQYF	TGTGCCAGCAGCTTACAGGTCGGAGGGCGCGTGGAGACCCAGTACTTC
TRBJ2-3	TRBD1	NA	TRBV11-2	CASSARRDRAPDTQYF	TGTGCCAGCAGCGCGAGAAGGGACAGGGCACCAGATACGCAGTATTTT
TRBJ2-2	TRBD1	few	TRBV20-1	CSARDGTGATGELFF	TGCAGTGCTAGAGATGGGACAGGGGCCACCGGGGAGCTGTTTTTT